A single sample is the source of the 4 T cell receptor beta chains below, sequenced in a study of response to subunit inactivated influenza vaccine. TCRdb reanalysed the RT-PCR reads using MiXCR and keeps one entry per CDR3 protein. The table lists almost 250,000 distinct CDR3 sequences, less than 15% of them singletons. Material: non-naive T cells sorted from PBMCs, obtained less than 15 days before vaccination. The receptors were gathered from a man aged 50 to 60 who received an inactivated influenza vaccine.

This rearrangement joins TRBV27 to TRBJ2-7; the D is unclear. CDR1 and CDR2 (germline): MNHEY, SMNVEV (reference sequence). V was clipped by 7 bases and J by 2 bases, with 18 bases between them. The CDR3 spans 15 residues. The CDR3 nucleotides are TGTGCCAGCAAACCGGCGAACCTGCCAACCTACGAGCAGTACTTC. It translates to CASKPANLPTYEQYF.

This clonotype has ten or more counts. J is TRBJ2-2 and V is TRBV4-3; D is perhaps TRBD2 (5 bases). Germline V gene lookup returns CDR1 LGHNA and CDR2 YSLEER. V was pared by 0 bases and J by 1 base, with 12 bases between. The CDR3 contains 17 residues. The CDR3 protein is CASSQDHPAVNTGELFF. DNA of the CDR3: TGCGCCAGCAGCCAAGATCACCCAGCGGTGAACACCGGGGAGCTGTTTTTT.

This clonotype was detected only a few times. The gene calls are TRBV7-2 and TRBJ2-7, with D tentatively TRBD2 (7 bases). Germline V lookup: CDR1 SGHTA, CDR2 FQGNSA. Between the trimmed V and J ends, which lost 0 bases and 3 bases, there was a span of 15 bases. This CDR3 has 16 amino acids. The CDR3 reads CASSLAGRGIVYEQYF. The CDR3 DNA sequence: TGTGCCAGCAGCTTAGCGGGGAGGGGGATTGTCTACGAGCAGTACTTC.

This clonotype was detected a few times. This sequence joins TRBV7-9 and TRBJ1-6, with a tentative D call TRBD1 (5 bases). The CDR3 runs to 13 residues. Germline values: CDR1 SEHNR, CDR2 FQNEAQ (reference sequence). The V and J ends lost 6 bases and 10 bases respectively, with 13 bases between them. The CDR3 here is CASRGQGDSPLHF. DNA of the CDR3: TGTGCCAGCAGAGGCCAGGGTGACTCACCCCTCCACTTT.